The clone carrying this T cell receptor (beta chain) was seen more than once but under ten times. Its antigen is unknown. This specimen belongs to a study of cytomegalovirus exposure and HLA in healthy donors. Each donor was nominally healthy when sampled (though unrecorded immune exposures were likely). The PCR was carried out with 60 Vbeta primers and 13 Jbeta primers. Per the original methods: It was a later analysis that counted approximately 81 million unique TCR beta chains, of which about 10 million were shared. Sequenced by immunoSEQ multiplex PCR; TCRdb stores in-frame clones only, minus some. V and J calls and clone size come straight from that table; D and trimming were deduced from the DNA. This sample has about 150,000 clones, with around 72% found just once. After removal of 2 bases from V and 7 bases from J, the junction contained 11 bases not matched to a gene. Germline-derived CDR1 and CDR2 are WNHNN and SYGVQD (reference sequence). This CDR3 is 15 amino acids long.

Findings and limits, study-wide: Being productive about 90% or about 30% of the time was typical of most TCR beta V segments in an earlier analysis. The authors later found most CMV-associated TCR beta chains appeared HLA-restricted.

This chain uses TRBV10-1 with TRBJ2-7, with 7 bases lining up with TRBD2. The material sequenced was PBMCs. The sequence was obtained from a man in his late teens or twenties in good health and CMV-seronegative. CDR3 bases: TGCGCCAGCAGTGAGGACCAGCGGGAAGTACATGAGCAGTACTTC. Protein: CASSEDQREVHEQYF.